The 7 T cell receptor beta chains below come from one sample, sequenced in a study of shared clonotypes between healthy human individuals. The method was immunoSEQ multiplex PCR; TCRdb's version includes in-frame clones alone and lacks a portion of them. The repertoire holds 500,000 to 650,000 clones, with roughly four fifths as singletons. The sequenced sample was PBMCs. These TCRs come from a middle-aged woman in good health. Some clones in this sample may be carry-over from other donors' samples.

V is TRBV6-5 and J is TRBJ2-3, with 8 bases aligning to TRBD1. The CDR3 spans 14 residues. Germline CDR1 is MNHEY and CDR2 is SVGAGI. Trimming at V came to 6 bases and at J to 1 base, leaving 3 bases not matched to a gene. The chain's CDR3 is CASRTTGGTDTQYF. The CDR3, as DNA: TGTGCCAGCAGGACGACAGGGGGCACAGATACGCAGTATTTT.

In its sample, this clone was seen many times. The rearrangement links TRBV7-2 to TRBJ2-2, with 7 nucleotides matching TRBD2. Looked up from germline, CDR1 is SGHTA and CDR2 is FQGNSA. The V gene end was trimmed by 8 bases and the J gene end by 2 bases; junction bases not matched to a gene: 11. The CDR3 loop spans 16 amino acids. The CDR3 sequence: CASGRGSGPNTGELFF. CDR3 nucleotides: TGTGCCAGCGGCCGGGGTAGCGGGCCAAACACCGGGGAGCTGTTTTTT.

This clone showed up just once. The chain joins TRBV7-9 to TRBJ1-3; D unresolved. V lost 5 bases and J lost 0, with 11 bases in between. From germline, CDR1 is SEHNR and CDR2 FQNEAQ (reference sequence). There are 15 residues in the CDR3. The CDR3 protein is CASSRLSGSGNTIYF. CDR3 nucleotide sequence: TGTGCCAGCAGCCGCCTGAGTGGCTCTGGAAACACCATATATTTT.

V usage is TRBV28 and J usage is TRBJ2-7; possibly TRBD2 for D (6 bases). Germline CDR1 MDHEN, CDR2 SYDVKM. The CDR3 sequence is 16 residues long. Deletions cut 2 bases from V and 2 bases from J, with 16 bases between. CDR3 region: CASSLRFGAGTYEQYF. The CDR3 DNA reads as TGTGCCAGCAGTTTACGGTTCGGGGCGGGAACCTACGAGCAGTACTTC.

This clone was seen only once. The chain has TRBV5-1 and TRBJ1-2, with 8 bases lining up with TRBD1. Germline lookup yields CDR1 SGHRS and CDR2 YFSETQ. The CDR3 is made up of 16 amino acids. V shed 0 bases, J shed 3 bases, and the junction held 7 bases outside the gene matches. The CDR3 reads CASSLDPGDRYYGYTF. In nucleotides, the CDR3 is TGCGCCAGCAGCTTGGACCCCGGGGACAGGTACTATGGCTACACCTTC.

This clone was picked up many times. This sequence joins TRBV19 and TRBJ2-2; TRBD2 aligns across 11 bases. The CDR3 is 14 amino acids. Per the germline V gene, CDR1 is LNHDA and CDR2 is SQIVND (reference sequence). The V gene end was trimmed by 7 bases and the J gene end by 8 bases; junction bases not matched to a gene: 6. The CDR3 region has the DNA TGTGCCAGTAAAAGGACTAGCGGGTTAGGGGAGCTGTTTTTT. Its translation is CASKRTSGLGELFF.

The V call is TRBV5-1, the J call TRBJ1-5; D is unclear. The CDR3 spans 13 residues. CDR1 and CDR2 from the germline V gene are SGHRS and YFSETQ. The V end lost 3 bases, the J end lost 4 bases, and 8 bases lay between the germline ends. CDR3 nucleotides: TGCGCCAGCAGCTCTTCGGGAAATCAGCCCCAGCATTTT. It yields the protein CASSSSGNQPQHF.